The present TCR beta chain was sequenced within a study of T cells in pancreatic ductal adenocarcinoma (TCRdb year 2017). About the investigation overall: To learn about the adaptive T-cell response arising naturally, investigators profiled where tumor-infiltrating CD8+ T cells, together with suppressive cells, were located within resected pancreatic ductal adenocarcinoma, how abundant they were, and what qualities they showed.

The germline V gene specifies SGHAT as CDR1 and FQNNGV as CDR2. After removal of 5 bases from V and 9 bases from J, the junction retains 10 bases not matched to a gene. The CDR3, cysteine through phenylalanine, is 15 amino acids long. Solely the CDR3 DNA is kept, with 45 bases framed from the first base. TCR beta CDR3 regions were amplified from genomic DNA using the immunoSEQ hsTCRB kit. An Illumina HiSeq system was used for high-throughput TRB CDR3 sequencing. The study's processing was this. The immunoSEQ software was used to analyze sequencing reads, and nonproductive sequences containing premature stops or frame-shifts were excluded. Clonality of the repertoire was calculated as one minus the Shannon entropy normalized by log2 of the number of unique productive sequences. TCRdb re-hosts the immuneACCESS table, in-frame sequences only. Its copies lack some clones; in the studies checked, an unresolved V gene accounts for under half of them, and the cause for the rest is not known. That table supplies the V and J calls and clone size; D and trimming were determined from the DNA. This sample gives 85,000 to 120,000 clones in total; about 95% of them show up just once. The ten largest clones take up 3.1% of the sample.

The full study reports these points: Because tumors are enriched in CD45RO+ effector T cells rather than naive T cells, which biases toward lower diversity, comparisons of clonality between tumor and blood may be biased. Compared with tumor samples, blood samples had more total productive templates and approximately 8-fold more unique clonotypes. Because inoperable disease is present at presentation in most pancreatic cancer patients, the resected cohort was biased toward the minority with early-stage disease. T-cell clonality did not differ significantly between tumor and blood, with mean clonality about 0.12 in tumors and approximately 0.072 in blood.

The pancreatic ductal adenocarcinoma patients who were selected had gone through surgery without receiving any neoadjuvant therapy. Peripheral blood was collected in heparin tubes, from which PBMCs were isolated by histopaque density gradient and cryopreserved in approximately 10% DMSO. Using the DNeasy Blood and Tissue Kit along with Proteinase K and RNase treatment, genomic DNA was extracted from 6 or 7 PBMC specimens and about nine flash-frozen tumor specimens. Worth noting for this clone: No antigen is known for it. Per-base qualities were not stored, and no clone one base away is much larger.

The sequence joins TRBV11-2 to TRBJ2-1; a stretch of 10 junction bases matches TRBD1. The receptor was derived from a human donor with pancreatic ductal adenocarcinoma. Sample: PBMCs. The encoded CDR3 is CASSGPGTGVGEQFF. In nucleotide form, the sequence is TGTGCCAGCAGCGGTCCCGGGACAGGGGTTGGTGAGCAGTTCTTC. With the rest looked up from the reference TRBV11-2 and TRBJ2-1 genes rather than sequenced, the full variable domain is EAGVAQSPRYKIIEKRQSVAFWCNPISGHATLYWYQQILGQGPKLLIQFQNNGVVDDSQLPKDRFSAERLKGVDSTLKIQPAKLEDSAVYLCASSGPGTGVGEQFFGPGTRLTVL.